The 32 T cell receptor beta chains reported below all come from one sample, sequenced in a study of shared clonotypes between healthy human individuals. Method: immunoSEQ multiplex PCR; TCRdb's copy keeps in-frame clones and lacks some. The sample has around 2,000,000 clones, about 95% seen once. Terminally differentiated effector memory CD45RA+ cells were left out of the naive CD8 fraction, which was CD45RO-negative and positively selected for CCR7. Sequenced material: naive CD8+ T cells sorted from blood. Receptors originate from a young man in good health.

This chain joins TRBV7-8 and TRBJ2-7; D is tentatively TRBD1 or TRBD2 (6 bases each). This CDR3 comprises 16 residues. Germline CDR1 and CDR2: SGHVS and FQNEAQ. V lost 2 bases to trimming and J lost 5 bases, with 19 bases between them. Here the CDR3 reads CASSLMEGGRLDEQYF. DNA of the CDR3: TGTGCCAGCAGCTTAATGGAGGGGGGTAGGTTGGACGAGCAGTACTTC. The full variable domain, in which reference TRBV7-8 and TRBJ2-7 provide the parts outside the CDR3, is GAGVSQSPRYKVAKRGQDVALRCDPISGHVSLFWYQQALGQGPEFLTYFQNEAQLDKSGLPSDRFFAERPEGSVSTLKIQRTQQEDSAVYLCASSLMEGGRLDEQYFGPGTRLTVT.

The V and J genes are TRBV6-6 and TRBJ2-3; TRBD2 matches at 10 bases. The CDR3 length is 16 residues. The germline V gene has CDR1 MNHNY and CDR2 SVGAGI (reference sequence). With 5 bases clipped from V and 4 bases from J, the junction kept 9 bases outside the gene matches. The CDR3 sequence is CASSQWLAGVSDTQYF. The CDR3 DNA is TGTGCCAGCAGTCAATGGCTAGCGGGAGTCTCAGATACGCAGTATTTT.

The genes are TRBV6-5 and TRBJ1-5; a weak D match, TRBD1 (5 bases). The CDR3 is 14 residues long. V lost 6 bases to trimming and J lost 5 bases, with 14 bases between them. Germline loops: CDR1 MNHEY, CDR2 SVGAGI. The CDR3 DNA reads as TGTGCCAGCAGCTTCGCGCAGGGATATCAGCCCCAGCATTTT. Protein sequence: CASSFAQGYQPQHF.

The rearrangement links TRBV23-1 to TRBJ2-7; 7 bases line up with TRBD1. TRBV23-1 is an ORF, with its function uncertain. Trimming cost V 3 bases and J 1 base; bases outside gene matches: 12. The CDR3 covers 17 residues. The CDR3 protein is CASSHDLRDSWSYEQYF. The CDR3 bases are TGCGCCAGCAGTCATGATCTTCGGGACAGCTGGTCCTACGAGCAGTACTTC.

This chain links TRBV6-1 with TRBJ2-3, with D unclear. Trimming stripped 1 base from V and 2 bases from J, with 7 bases between. The CDR3 covers 14 residues. Per germline, CDR1 MNHNS and CDR2 SASEGT. The CDR3 nucleotides read TGTGCCAGCAGTGAAGAAGTACTCACAGATACGCAGTATTTT. Its translation: CASSEEVLTDTQYF.

The J gene is TRBJ1-2, the V gene TRBV2; D unclear. This CDR3 is 14 amino acids long. The V gene's germline CDR1 is SNHLY and CDR2 FYNNEI. V lost 2 bases, J lost 4 bases, and 11 bases lay in between. The chain's CDR3 is CASSEQPAFYGYTF. CDR3 DNA: TGTGCCAGCAGTGAACAGCCAGCCTTCTATGGCTACACCTTC. Filled out from reference TRBV2 and TRBJ1-2, the complete variable domain reads EPEVTQTPSHQVTQMGQEVILRCVPISNHLYFYWYRQILGQKVEFLVSFYNNEISEKSEIFDDQFSVERPDGSNFTLKIRSTKLEDSAMYFCASSEQPAFYGYTFGSGTRLTVV.

This chain uses TRBV7-9 with TRBJ1-1; weak D call: TRBD1 (6 bases). The CDR3 is 14 amino acids. Trimming removed 4 bases at V and 1 base at J, with 10 bases between. CDR1 SEHNR and CDR2 FQNEAQ come from the germline V gene (reference sequence). The CDR3 loop is CASSSATGNTEAFF. DNA of the CDR3: TGTGCCAGCAGCTCCGCGACAGGGAACACTGAAGCTTTCTTT.

The V call is TRBV10-3, the J call TRBJ1-2; 7 nucleotides line up with TRBD1. After removal of 10 bases from V and 4 bases from J, the junction contained 15 bases not matched to a gene. Germline V gene sequence: CDR1 ENHRY, CDR2 SYGVKD. The CDR3 contains 15 residues. The CDR3 DNA sequence: TGTGCCAACTTAAATACGGGACAGATTCCCTATGGCTACACCTTC. It specifies CANLNTGQIPYGYTF.

The rearrangement joins TRBV7-9 to TRBJ2-3; 9 bases align to TRBD2. The CDR3 length is 16 residues. CDR1 is SEHNR, CDR2 FQNEAQ, per germline (reference sequence). V gave up 4 bases and J gave up 3 bases; unmatched junction bases: 8. Written as DNA, the CDR3 is TGTGCCAGCAGCTGGACTTTAGCGGGGGTTACAGATACGCAGTATTTT. Its translation: CASSWTLAGVTDTQYF.

The chain is built from TRBV25-1 and TRBJ2-1, with D unresolved. This CDR3 region has 15 residues. Germline lookup yields CDR1 MGHDK and CDR2 SYGVNS. Between the trimmed V and J ends, which lost 3 bases and 0 bases, there was a span of 9 bases. The CDR3: CASSDGLSSYNEQFF. The DNA for the CDR3 is TGTGCCAGCAGTGACGGGTTGAGCTCCTACAATGAGCAGTTCTTC.

The V gene is TRBV11-2, the J gene TRBJ2-2, with 15 bases lining up with TRBD2. Germline V gene lookup returns CDR1 SGHAT and CDR2 FQNNGV. V shed 6 bases, J shed 7 bases, and the junction held 12 bases outside the gene matches. CDR3 length: 18 amino acids. The CDR3 sequence is CASRPRTSGRALVGELFF. The CDR3 DNA sequence: TGTGCCAGCAGACCTAGGACTAGCGGGAGGGCCCTGGTCGGGGAGCTGTTTTTT.

Details on this clone: The sample carries other DNA sequences with the same CDR3. The chain uses TRBV30 and TRBJ1-2; unclear D gene. In germline, CDR1 is GTSNPN, CDR2 SVGIG (reference sequence). CDR3 length: 11 residues. The germline V and J ends were trimmed by 3 bases and 5 bases, with 7 bases remaining between them. CDR3 nucleotides: TGTGCCTGGAGAGAGATATATGGCTACACCTTC. Its translation: CAWREIYGYTF.

The V and J genes are TRBV6-1 and TRBJ2-1; 7 bases map to TRBD1. Germline CDR1 and CDR2: MNHNS and SASEGT. The CDR3 covers 15 residues. The V segment lost 6 bases and the J segment 6 bases; nucleotides outside the gene matches: 11. The CDR3 nucleotides are TGTGCCAGCAGCCCTCCGGGACAGATCTTCAATGAGCAGTTCTTC. Its protein product is CASSPPGQIFNEQFF.

Points on this clone: The sample contains more than one DNA sequence encoding this CDR3. The chain recombines TRBV5-4 with TRBJ2-7; D gene ambiguous. V gave up 0 bases and J gave up 1 base, with 5 bases separating them. In germline, CDR1 is SGHNT, CDR2 YYREEE (reference sequence). The CDR3 sequence is 13 residues long. CDR3 in amino acids: CASSLDGSYEQYF. Written as DNA, the CDR3 is TGTGCCAGCAGCTTGGACGGTTCCTACGAGCAGTACTTC.

Note on this clone: Other DNA sequences in the sample encode the same CDR3. DNA for the CDR3: TGTGCCAGCAGTGTCACCTACGAGCAGTACTTC. The encoded protein is CASSVTYEQYF. The chain joins TRBV25-1 to TRBJ2-7; no clear D. This CDR3 region has 11 residues. From germline, CDR1 is MGHDK and CDR2 SYGVNS. V lost 4 bases to trimming and J lost 2 bases, with 3 bases between them.

The chain couples TRBV27 to TRBJ1-2; D not certain. The V and J ends lost 2 bases and 4 bases respectively, with 11 bases between them. This CDR3 contains 14 residues. Germline values: CDR1 MNHEY, CDR2 SMNVEV (reference sequence). The CDR3 is CASSLGSGSYGYTF. The DNA of the CDR3 is TGTGCCAGCAGTTTAGGCTCCGGGAGCTATGGCTACACCTTC.

The chain joins TRBV21-1 to TRBJ2-7; no check of the table's D call, TRBD1, against the DNA was made. TRBV21-1 is assigned pseudogene status. The CDR3 is 15 residues long. This CDR3 reads CASSKAGQNSYEQYF. The DNA for the CDR3 is TGTGCCAGCAGCAAAGCGGGACAGAACAGCTACGAGCAGTACTTC.

V usage is TRBV19 and J usage is TRBJ2-2; tentatively, D is TRBD1 (5 bases). The length of the CDR3 is 18 residues. V was shortened by 9 bases and J by 0 bases, with 23 bases between the two germline ends. In germline, CDR1 is LNHDA, CDR2 SQIVND (reference sequence). CDR3 nucleotides: TGTGCCAGCACTAACTCTTTCACAGGTCTCCCGAACACCGGGGAGCTGTTTTTT. This sequence encodes CASTNSFTGLPNTGELFF.

V and J are TRBV27 and TRBJ2-1, with 7 positions matching TRBD2. After removal of 4 bases from V and 0 bases from J, the junction contained 9 bases not matched to a gene. This CDR3 is built from 17 residues. The germline V gene has CDR1 MNHEY and CDR2 SMNVEV (reference sequence). CDR3 coding DNA: TGTGCCAGCAGTTGGTCCCGGGGGGAGAGCTCCTACAATGAGCAGTTCTTC. This translates into CASSWSRGESSYNEQFF.

This chain links TRBV2 with TRBJ2-7; D possibly corresponds to TRBD2 (6 bases). In germline, CDR1 is SNHLY, CDR2 FYNNEI. V was cut by 8 bases and J by 3 bases, with 11 bases left in between. The CDR3 extends over 12 amino acids. CDR3 nucleotides: TGTGCCAGCGCGGGACTCTTCTACGAGCAGTACTTC. Translated: CASAGLFYEQYF.

In the case of this clone: Other nucleotide sequences in the sample specify the same CDR3. V usage is TRBV5-1 and J usage is TRBJ2-1; the D gene is possibly TRBD1 (5 bases). Germline values: CDR1 SGHRS, CDR2 YFSETQ. The CDR3 totals 15 residues. The V end was cut by 4 bases, the J end by 0 bases, with 11 bases between. The CDR3 DNA is TGCGCCAGCAGCCCGGACACCTACTCCTACAATGAGCAGTTCTTC. Amino acid sequence: CASSPDTYSYNEQFF.

About this clone: The sample has other DNA sequences that encode this CDR3 too. J is TRBJ1-4 and V is TRBV27; D may be TRBD1 (6 bases). Germline values: CDR1 MNHEY, CDR2 SMNVEV (reference sequence). V was cut by 2 bases and J by 5 bases, with 9 bases left in between. CDR3 length: 14 amino acids. The CDR3 DNA reads as TGTGCCAGCAGTTTAGGACAGACGAATGAAAAACTGTTTTTT. Protein product: CASSLGQTNEKLFF.

For this clone: The sample contains more than one DNA sequence encoding this CDR3. The V gene is TRBV7-9, the J gene TRBJ2-2, with 8 bases fitting TRBD1. Germline V gene lookup returns CDR1 SEHNR and CDR2 FQNEAQ (reference sequence). This CDR3 is built from 15 residues. The V segment lost 4 bases and the J segment 5 bases; nucleotides outside the gene matches: 6. The CDR3 DNA is TGTGCCAGCAGCTCGTCAGGGGGCGGAACCGGGGAGCTGTTTTTT. Translating gives CASSSSGGGTGELFF.

This clone has only a few counts. The rearrangement links TRBV28 to TRBJ1-1, with no clear D. CDR3 length: 13 amino acids. Trimming removed 6 bases at V and 0 bases at J, with 8 bases between. Germline V gene sequence: CDR1 MDHEN, CDR2 SYDVKM. CDR3: CASRDSLNTEAFF. The CDR3 coding sequence is TGTGCCAGCAGAGACTCCCTGAACACTGAAGCTTTCTTT.

V gene TRBV30 combines with J gene TRBJ2-2; the D is unclear. Trimming cost V 4 bases and J 0 bases, with 9 bases left between them. The CDR3 is made up of 14 amino acids. Germline V gene sequence: CDR1 GTSNPN, CDR2 SVGIG (reference sequence). The CDR3 loop reads CAWNPEANTGELFF. The CDR3 bases are TGTGCCTGGAATCCGGAAGCGAACACCGGGGAGCTGTTTTTT.

V usage is TRBV7-9 and J usage is TRBJ2-2; a possible D gene is TRBD2 (5 bases). Germline CDR1 is SEHNR and CDR2 is FQNEAQ (reference sequence). Deletions cut 10 bases from V and 8 bases from J, with 14 bases between. CDR3 size: 12 residues. CDR3 region: CAIQPWEGELFF. Here the CDR3 DNA reads TGTGCCATCCAACCATGGGAGGGGGAGCTGTTTTTT.

V and J are TRBV7-9 and TRBJ2-2; TRBD1 is a possible D gene (6 bases). CDR3 length equals 16 residues. CDR1 and CDR2 (germline): SEHNR, FQNEAQ (reference sequence). The V end lost 3 bases, the J end lost 5 bases, and 16 bases lay between the germline ends. DNA for the CDR3: TGTGCCAGCAGCTTCCCCCAGGGGTTGGGGACCGGGGAGCTGTTTTTT. Translating it yields CASSFPQGLGTGELFF.

This sequence joins TRBV28 and TRBJ2-1, with 8 bases matching TRBD2. The CDR3 contains 14 residues. V lost 10 bases, J lost 4 bases, and 9 bases stayed unmatched. CDR1 and CDR2 (germline): MDHEN, SYDVKM. The CDR3 sequence is CATFGTRSYNEQFF. CDR3 nucleotides: TGTGCCACCTTCGGGACTAGGTCTTACAATGAGCAGTTCTTC.

V and J are TRBV4-3 and TRBJ2-2; possibly TRBD1 for D (6 bases). V lost 1 base and J 6 bases, leaving 15 bases between the germline ends. This CDR3 region has 16 residues. The germline CDR1 and CDR2 sequences are LGHNA and YSLEER. CDR3 nucleotide sequence: TGCGCCAGCAGCCAAGGGTCAGGGGTGGTGGCCGGGGAGCTGTTTTTT. Protein product: CASSQGSGVVAGELFF.

V and J are TRBV29-1 and TRBJ2-3; no definite D call. This CDR3 is 12 amino acids long. V lost 7 bases and J lost 4, with 12 bases in between. Germline CDR1 SQVTM, CDR2 ANQGSEA. In nucleotides, the CDR3 is TGCAGCGGGGCGTGGGAAGCAGATACGCAGTATTTT. Its translation is CSGAWEADTQYF.

The rearrangement links TRBV19 to TRBJ2-7, with D maybe TRBD1 (7 bases). In germline, CDR1 is LNHDA, CDR2 SQIVND (reference sequence). CDR3 size: 14 residues. Trimming took off 8 bases at V and 4 bases at J, with 18 bases between the two ends. CDR3 coding DNA: TGTGCCAGTGACGCAGGGCAGGGGGGATACGAGCAGTACTTC. This encodes CASDAGQGGYEQYF.

CDR3 bases: TGTGCCAGCAGCCAAGGAAAAGAGCAGTACTTC. Its protein is CASSQGKEQYF. The chain links TRBV4-2 to TRBJ2-7, with D uncertain. Trimming removed 1 base from V and 7 bases from J, with 5 bases in between. Germline CDR1 and CDR2: LGHNA and YNFKEQ. The CDR3 runs 11 residues.